Included here is one T cell receptor beta chain sequence, with context. Per the study methods: How many nucleated cells were present was estimated from reference gene primer amplification. The assay was immunoSEQ multiplex PCR, and TCRdb's table has in-frame clones only and misses some. V and J calls plus clone size are reproduced from that table; the DNA served to infer D and trimming. The profile shows 250,000 to 350,000 clones, less than 85% of them singletons. This record comes from a study of blood T cell repertoires in COVID-19. Across the whole study: There were acute and convalescent COVID-19 samples, and they came from the United States, Italy and Spain. PBMCs, B-cell-depleted T cells, or T cells were the source of the cDNA or gDNA that made up the material.

Germline values: CDR1 SEHNR, CDR2 FQNEAQ (reference sequence). The CDR3 extends over 13 amino acids. V lost 5 bases and J 3 bases, leaving 10 bases between the germline ends. Sequenced sample: peripheral blood. This sequence originates from a human donor with COVID-19, enrolled during active disease. The donor label of this sample is uncertain. The rearrangement uses TRBV7-9 and TRBJ1-1; a possible D gene is TRBD1 (6 bases). The CDR3 region has the DNA TGTGCCAGCAGCCCCTACAGGGACACTGAAGCTTTCTTT. Protein sequence: CASSPYRDTEAFF.